The next 29 T cell receptor beta chains were all read from a single sample in a study of shared clonotypes between healthy human individuals. The table came from immunoSEQ multiplex PCR; TCRdb's copy has only in-frame clones and leaves some out. Among about 1.1 million clones listed, about 80% were seen once. The sequencing input was memory CD4+ T cells from PBMCs. The subset: CD45RA-negative fraction. These receptors came from a man aged 18 to 29 in good health. Some clones in this sample may be carry-over from other donors' samples.

The gene calls are TRBV7-8 and TRBJ2-1; 8 nucleotides line up with TRBD2. In germline, CDR1 is SGHVS, CDR2 FQNEAQ. The length of the CDR3 is 15 residues. With V trimmed by 6 bases and J by 4 bases, 8 bases remained unmatched. This chain's CDR3 is CASSLFGGGYNEQFF. The CDR3 DNA is TGTGCCAGCAGTCTTTTTGGCGGGGGGTACAATGAGCAGTTCTTC.

The genes are TRBV5-1 and TRBJ1-4; D not resolved. Germline V gene data show CDR1 as SGHRS and CDR2 as YFSETQ. Trimming cost V 10 bases and J 7 bases, with 23 bases left between them. The CDR3 covers 15 residues. The CDR3 region has the DNA TGCGCCTTACTTGGGTCGGAATTGATGTGTGAAAAACTGTTTTTT. Protein product: CALLGSELMCEKLFF.

The chain joins TRBV5-1 to TRBJ2-7; TRBD2 is a possible D gene (5 bases). V gave up 4 bases and J gave up 5 bases, with 16 bases separating them. This CDR3 has 14 residues. Germline loops: CDR1 SGHRS, CDR2 YFSETQ. The CDR3 DNA sequence: TGCGCCAGCAGCCCCACCCGGGGATCTCACGAGCAGTACTTC. Its protein is CASSPTRGSHEQYF.

This chain joins TRBV27 and TRBJ2-2; D may be TRBD2 (6 bases). Trimming cost V 2 bases and J 1 base, with 11 bases left between them. This CDR3 has 16 amino acids. The germline V gene encodes CDR1 MNHEY and CDR2 SMNVEV (reference sequence). CDR3 amino acids: CASSLEGGMNTGELFF. The CDR3 DNA reads as TGTGCCAGCAGTTTAGAGGGCGGGATGAACACCGGGGAGCTGTTTTTT.

This clone has a handful of counts. J is TRBJ2-3 and V is TRBV7-8, with D maybe TRBD1 (5 bases). The CDR3 extends over 17 amino acids. The germline CDR1 and CDR2 sequences are SGHVS and FQNEAQ. Trimming cost V 0 bases and J 5 bases, with 18 bases left between them. DNA for the CDR3: TGTGCCAGCAGCTTAGCGTTTATGGGGCTCAGGAGAGATACGCAGTATTTT. It yields the protein CASSLAFMGLRRDTQYF.

V gene TRBV6-5 combines with J gene TRBJ2-3; D may be TRBD2 (6 bases). CDR3 size: 12 residues. V lost 5 bases, J lost 4 bases, and 7 bases lay in between. Germline CDR1 MNHEY, CDR2 SVGAGI. CDR3 DNA sequence: TGTGCCAGCAGTACTAGCTCAGATACGCAGTATTTT. Amino acids: CASSTSSDTQYF.

The V gene is TRBV2, the J gene TRBJ2-2, with D possibly being TRBD1 or TRBD2 (5 bases each). CDR3 length: 15 amino acids. The germline V gene has CDR1 SNHLY and CDR2 FYNNEI. V was pared by 6 bases and J by 3 bases, with 14 bases between. CDR3 sequence (DNA): TGTGCCAGCAGGGGGGATAGGGAATACACCGGGGAGCTGTTTTTT. Its protein product is CASRGDREYTGELFF.

The gene calls are TRBV2 and TRBJ2-7, with no clear D. The germline V gene encodes CDR1 SNHLY and CDR2 FYNNEI. V was cut by 5 bases and J by 0 bases, with 8 bases left in between. CDR3 length: 13 amino acids. CDR3 residues: CASSKGLSYEQYF. CDR3 DNA: TGTGCCAGCAGTAAGGGTCTCTCCTACGAGCAGTACTTC. Using reference TRBV2 and TRBJ2-7 for the parts outside the CDR3, the full variable domain is EPEVTQTPSHQVTQMGQEVILRCVPISNHLYFYWYRQILGQKVEFLVSFYNNEISEKSEIFDDQFSVERPDGSNFTLKIRSTKLEDSAMYFCASSKGLSYEQYFGPGTRLTVT.

This chain uses TRBV5-4 with TRBJ2-3, with 10 bases identical to TRBD2. CDR1 and CDR2 (germline): SGHNT, YYREEE (reference sequence). With V trimmed by 4 bases and J by 6 bases, 2 bases remained unmatched. There are 13 residues in the CDR3. CDR3 protein: CASSLAGVDTQYF. As DNA, the CDR3 is TGTGCCAGCAGCCTAGCGGGAGTGGATACGCAGTATTTT.

The V and J genes are TRBV19 and TRBJ1-1, with 7 nucleotides matching TRBD1. This CDR3 contains 15 residues. Germline trimming cut 4 bases from V and 4 bases from J; bases unmatched to any gene: 9. Germline CDR1 and CDR2: LNHDA and SQIVND (reference sequence). CDR3 DNA: TGTGCCAGTAGTACCACCATGGCAGGGGGCACTGAAGCTTTCTTT. Protein: CASSTTMAGGTEAFF.

CDR3 loop: CASTKSPGFNEQFF. The CDR3 DNA sequence: TGTGCCAGCACCAAATCCCCGGGATTTAATGAGCAGTTCTTC. The rearrangement links TRBV28 to TRBJ2-1; a possible D gene is TRBD2 (5 bases). Trimming removed 7 bases at V and 7 bases at J, with 17 bases between. The CDR3 length is 14 residues. Per germline, CDR1 MDHEN and CDR2 SYDVKM.

This clone has just a few counts. The sample holds other DNA sequences that translate to the same CDR3. This chain uses TRBV5-1 with TRBJ1-1, with D hard to call. Per the germline V gene, CDR1 is SGHRS and CDR2 is YFSETQ. V was pared by 0 bases and J by 2 bases, with 8 bases between. The CDR3 is made up of 14 amino acids. The CDR3 DNA sequence: TGCGCCAGCAGCTTGGAACAGCCTAACACTGAAGCTTTCTTT. Amino acid sequence: CASSLEQPNTEAFF.

Comment on this clone: Other DNA sequences within the sample encode an identical CDR3. The chain recombines TRBV6-5 with TRBJ1-5; D is unresolved. The CDR3 is 13 residues long. The germline V and J ends were trimmed by 4 bases and 0 bases, with 4 bases remaining between them. CDR1 is MNHEY and CDR2 is SVGAGI in the germline V gene. The CDR3 spells CASSLDSNQPQHF. In DNA, the CDR3 is TGTGCCAGCAGTTTGGATAGCAATCAGCCCCAGCATTTT.

The chain recombines TRBV7-9 with TRBJ2-3; D possibly corresponds to TRBD2 (6 bases). Germline V CDR1 and CDR2: SEHNR, FQNEAQ (reference sequence). CDR3 length: 15 residues. V lost 0 bases and J 8 bases, leaving 15 bases between the germline ends. CDR3 sequence reads: CASSLAGRVGGTQYF. The CDR3, as DNA: TGTGCCAGCAGCTTAGCGGGCCGCGTCGGGGGTACGCAGTATTTT.

This chain links TRBV9 with TRBJ2-3; no reliable D call. Trimming removed 0 bases at V and 11 bases at J, with 16 bases between. There are 14 residues in the CDR3. Germline loops: CDR1 SGDLS, CDR2 YYNGEE. The CDR3 reads CASSVEASRGGQYF. As DNA, the CDR3 is TGTGCCAGCAGCGTAGAAGCGTCCAGAGGTGGGCAGTATTTT.

Only one count was recorded for this clone. The chain employs TRBV6-4 and TRBJ2-3; TRBD1 matches at 7 bases. The CDR3 totals 13 residues. With V trimmed by 7 bases and J by 0 bases, 1 base remained unmatched. The V gene's germline CDR1 is MRHNA and CDR2 SNTAGT. The CDR3 spells CASKDRSTDTQYF. The CDR3 coding sequence is TGTGCCAGCAAGGACAGGAGCACAGATACGCAGTATTTT.

This clone has just one count. V is TRBV4-1 and J is TRBJ2-7; tentatively, D is TRBD2 (6 bases). Germline assignment: CDR1 MGHRA and CDR2 YSYEKL. The CDR3 sequence is 14 residues long. V shed 3 bases and J shed 7 bases, with 16 bases lying between them. The CDR3 DNA reads TGCGCCAGCAGCCATCCCGAGGCGGGGAGGGAGCAGTACTTC. Amino acid sequence: CASSHPEAGREQYF.

This chain uses TRBV2 with TRBJ2-1; TRBD2 matches 14 bases. Germline lookup yields CDR1 SNHLY and CDR2 FYNNEI. The CDR3 covers 18 residues. J lost 1 base, V lost 6 bases, and 8 bases had no gene match. CDR3 bases: TGTGCCAGCAGGGGGGGGACTAGCGGGAGCGGATCCTACAATGAGCAGTTCTTC. It translates to CASRGGTSGSGSYNEQFF. The entire variable domain, with the rest obtained from reference TRBV2 and TRBJ2-1, is as follows: EPEVTQTPSHQVTQMGQEVILRCVPISNHLYFYWYRQILGQKVEFLVSFYNNEISEKSEIFDDQFSVERPDGSNFTLKIRSTKLEDSAMYFCASRGGTSGSGSYNEQFFGPGTRLTVL.

CDR3 residues: CASSLKRVGRGAFF. The CDR3 nucleotides are TGTGCCAGCAGTTTAAAGAGGGTTGGTCGGGGAGCTTTCTTT. This sequence joins TRBV28 and TRBJ1-1; D call uncertain. The CDR3 extends over 14 amino acids. Between the trimmed V and J ends, which lost 2 bases and 10 bases, there was a span of 17 bases. Germline CDR1 MDHEN, CDR2 SYDVKM. The whole variable domain, filled in from reference TRBV28 and TRBJ1-1, reads DVKVTQSSRYLVKRTGEKVFLECVQDMDHENMFWYRQDPGLGLRLIYFSYDVKMKEKGDIPEGYSVSREKKERFSLILESASTNQTSMYLCASSLKRVGRGAFFGQGTRLTVV.

V gene TRBV28 combines with J gene TRBJ2-5; D is ambiguous. The CDR3 runs to 12 residues. CDR1 is MDHEN, CDR2 SYDVKM, per germline. Trimming took off 1 base at V and 6 bases at J, with 6 bases between the two ends. DNA for the CDR3: TGTGCCAGCAGTTTATTCGGAAAGACCCAGTACTTC. Encoded protein: CASSLFGKTQYF.

For this clone: Compared with germline, one end of the junction differs, possibly owing to a read error. The J gene is TRBJ2-6, the V gene TRBV5-5, with a weak D call TRBD1 (6 bases). CDR3 length: 17 amino acids. Germline values: CDR1 SGHKS, CDR2 YYEKEE (reference sequence). Written as DNA, the CDR3 is TGTGCCAGCAGATTGGGGATCGGACAGTCTGGGGCCAACGTCCTGACTTTC. Translation: CASRLGIGQSGANVLTF.

This rearrangement joins TRBV2 to TRBJ2-7, with 8 bases matching TRBD1. Looked up from germline, CDR1 is SNHLY and CDR2 is FYNNEI. J lost 4 bases, V lost 5 bases, and 10 bases had no gene match. The length of the CDR3 is 15 residues. CDR3 loop: CASSKQGGPTYEQYF. The CDR3 DNA follows: TGTGCCAGCAGTAAACAGGGGGGCCCTACTTACGAGCAGTACTTC.

This clone has just a few counts. Other DNA sequences in the sample encode the same CDR3. This chain joins TRBV18 and TRBJ2-5; D is unresolved. Germline CDR1 and CDR2: KGHSH and LQKENI. Deletions cut 2 bases from V and 3 bases from J, with 4 bases between. The length of the CDR3 is 12 residues. The CDR3 sequence is CASSPEEETQYF. In DNA form, the CDR3 reads TGTGCCAGCTCACCAGAGGAAGAGACCCAGTACTTC.

This clone was counted a single time. V usage is TRBV6-6 and J usage is TRBJ1-1, with D possibly being TRBD1 (6 bases). The ends were cut back, 6 bases at V and 6 bases at J, with 11 bases in the middle. Germline CDR1 MNHNY, CDR2 SVGAGI (reference sequence). CDR3 length equals 12 residues. The CDR3, as DNA: TGTGCCAGCAGCTCCGGGGGCGCTGAAGCTTTCTTT. Its translation: CASSSGGAEAFF.

CDR3 bases: TGTGCCAGCAGCCCGGGGATTGGGGATAATGAAAAACTGTTTTTT. Translated: CASSPGIGDNEKLFF. This chain joins TRBV11-3 and TRBJ1-4; unclear D gene. The CDR3 contains 15 residues. V was trimmed by 5 bases and J by 4 bases, leaving 14 bases between them. Germline values: CDR1 SGHNT, CDR2 YENEEA.

The rearrangement uses TRBV18 and TRBJ2-5; D call uncertain. CDR1 and CDR2 (germline): KGHSH, LQKENI. The V and J ends lost 7 bases and 5 bases respectively, with 8 bases between them. CDR3 length: 11 residues. This CDR3 reads CASLDGETQYF. The CDR3 nucleotides read TGTGCCAGCTTGGACGGGGAGACCCAGTACTTC.

J is TRBJ2-7 and V is TRBV28; possibly TRBD1 for D (6 bases). CDR1 is MDHEN, CDR2 SYDVKM, per germline. Trimming left V 4 bases short and J 3 bases short, with 25 bases between. This CDR3 is built from 18 residues. This CDR3 reads CASSYYSDSVRQNYEQYF. The CDR3 nucleotides read TGTGCCAGCAGTTATTATTCGGACAGTGTGAGACAAAACTACGAGCAGTACTTC.

The rearrangement joins TRBV30 to TRBJ2-3; D uncertain. CDR1 is GTSNPN and CDR2 is SVGIG in the germline V gene (reference sequence). The V gene lost 0 bases and the J gene lost 5 bases, with 9 bases spanning the gap. The CDR3 length is 13 residues. The chain's CDR3 is CAWSVQVVDTQYF. The CDR3 DNA follows: TGTGCCTGGAGTGTTCAGGTGGTAGATACGCAGTATTTT.

This clone appeared a few times. The chain has TRBV6-4 and TRBJ2-1; 8 bases align to TRBD2. Trimming cost V 6 bases and J 0 bases; bases outside gene matches: 4. CDR1 is MRHNA and CDR2 is SNTAGT in the germline V gene. This CDR3 contains 15 residues. Here the CDR3 reads CASSNLAGSYNEQFF. CDR3 coding DNA: TGTGCCAGCAGCAATCTAGCGGGCTCCTACAATGAGCAGTTCTTC.